One sample yielded the 20 T cell receptor beta chains listed below, sequenced in a study of a mutant IDH1 vaccine in newly diagnosed glioma. The repertoire was sequenced with immunoSEQ multiplex PCR; TCRdb's copy has only in-frame clones and lacks some. Of around 50,000 clones listed, around 89% are singletons. Time point reported: week 35, safety follow-up. The investigators gave 300 ug of mutant IDH1 20-mer peptide in each vaccine dose, together with topical imiquimod. These receptors have no known antigen. The specimen comprised PBMCs, sampled from a glioma patient whose treatment included an IDH1 peptide vaccine. The receptors stem from a woman aged 35 to 49 with glioma.

The V call is TRBV11-2, the J call TRBJ2-2, with TRBD1 identical over 9 bases. V shed 4 bases and J 6 bases; nucleotides not matched to a gene: 6. Germline CDR1 and CDR2: SGHAT and FQNNGV. This CDR3 has 15 amino acids. The CDR3 loop is CASSSWTGAAGELFF. The CDR3 DNA reads TGTGCCAGCAGCTCTTGGACAGGGGCTGCCGGGGAGCTGTTTTTT.

This sequence joins TRBV19 and TRBJ2-1; 8 positions agree with TRBD1. The CDR3 extends over 14 amino acids. Unmatched junction bases numbered 4, after V lost 3 bases and J lost 6 bases. In germline, CDR1 is LNHDA, CDR2 SQIVND (reference sequence). The CDR3 region is CASSITGGINEQFF. The CDR3 nucleotides read TGTGCCAGTAGTATCACAGGGGGTATCAATGAGCAGTTCTTC. Based on the CDR3 plus reference TRBV19 and TRBJ2-1, the full variable domain is DGGITQSPKYLFRKEGQNVTLSCEQNLNHDAMYWYRQDPGQGLRLIYYSQIVNDFQKGDIAEGYSVSREKKESFPLTVTSAQKNPTAFYLCASSITGGINEQFFGPGTRLTVL.

The chain employs TRBV2 and TRBJ2-7, with 9 bases matching TRBD2. The V gene's germline CDR1 is SNHLY and CDR2 FYNNEI. V dropped 6 bases and J dropped 5; count of bases not matched to a gene: 14. CDR3 length: 16 residues. The CDR3 sequence is CASRRGYSGGYDEQYF. Here the CDR3 DNA reads TGTGCCAGCAGAAGGGGGTATAGCGGGGGATATGACGAGCAGTACTTC.

This clone was detected only once. V usage is TRBV7-6 and J usage is TRBJ1-2; TRBD1 aligns across 7 bases. Germline assignment: CDR1 SGHVS and CDR2 FNYEAQ. The CDR3 loop spans 11 amino acids. V lost 10 bases, J lost 7 bases, and 6 bases stayed unmatched. The CDR3 is CAITTGVGYTF. CDR3 nucleotides: TGTGCCATCACCACAGGGGTTGGCTACACCTTC.

The V gene is TRBV4-1, the J gene TRBJ1-1, with TRBD1 identical over 9 bases. The trim removed 4 bases at V and 5 bases at J, leaving 11 bases unmatched. The germline V gene has CDR1 MGHRA and CDR2 YSYEKL. The CDR3 is 16 amino acids. The CDR3 sequence is CASSRGQGLRATEAFF. CDR3 nucleotides: TGCGCCAGCAGCCGTGGACAGGGGCTTCGGGCGACTGAAGCTTTCTTT.

The rearrangement joins TRBV1 to TRBJ2-7; the listed D gene, TRBD2, was not tested against the DNA. TRBV1 is a listed pseudogene. The CDR3 has 12 amino acids. As DNA, the CDR3 is TGCACCAGCAGCCATCCCCCTCCCGAGCAGTACTTC. Protein product: CTSSHPPPEQYF.

Written as DNA, the CDR3 is TGTGCCACCCCGGTGGGGATTAACTATGGCTACACCTTC. The encoded protein is CATPVGINYGYTF. This rearrangement joins TRBV6-1 to TRBJ1-2; D uncertain. CDR1 MNHNS and CDR2 SASEGT come from the germline V gene. With 10 bases removed from V and 1 base from J, the gap between germline ends came to 13 bases. The CDR3 contains 13 residues.

The chain is built from TRBV5-1 and TRBJ2-3; 9 bases line up with TRBD2. Looked up from germline, CDR1 is SGHRS and CDR2 is YFSETQ. This CDR3 contains 16 residues. Unmatched junction bases numbered 6, after V lost 2 bases and J lost 2 bases. CDR3 bases: TGCGCCAGCAGCTTCTCGACTAGCGGAGACACAGATACGCAGTATTTT. This sequence encodes CASSFSTSGDTDTQYF.

V and J are TRBV7-9 and TRBJ2-6, with TRBD2 identical over 8 bases. The germline V gene has CDR1 SEHNR and CDR2 FQNEAQ (reference sequence). The CDR3 runs to 18 residues. Germline trimming cut 1 base from V and 1 base from J; bases unmatched to any gene: 6. CDR3 region: CASSLEAGGVSGANVLTF. The CDR3 nucleotides are TGTGCCAGCAGCTTAGAGGCGGGGGGTGTTTCTGGGGCCAACGTCCTGACTTTC.

This sequence joins TRBV28 and TRBJ1-5, with D unclear. Trimming left V 3 bases short and J 7 bases short, with 22 bases between. The germline V gene encodes CDR1 MDHEN and CDR2 SYDVKM. This CDR3 is 17 amino acids long. The CDR3 protein is CASSFGLAVGIGQPQHF. In nucleotides, the CDR3 is TGTGCCAGCAGTTTCGGTCTGGCCGTGGGGATAGGGCAGCCCCAGCATTTT.

The V gene is TRBV5-6, the J gene TRBJ1-1; D call uncertain. The CDR3 is 12 amino acids. Germline lookup yields CDR1 SGHDT and CDR2 YYEEEE. With 4 bases removed from V and 5 bases from J, the gap between germline ends came to 9 bases. CDR3 region: CASSERWTEAFF. Written as DNA, the CDR3 is TGTGCCAGCAGCGAACGTTGGACTGAAGCTTTCTTT.

The rearrangement uses TRBV5-1 and TRBJ2-5, with no clear D. This CDR3 spans 15 amino acids. The V end lost 0 bases, the J end lost 1 base, and 10 bases lay between the germline ends. CDR1 SGHRS and CDR2 YFSETQ come from the germline V gene. DNA for the CDR3: TGCGCCAGCAGCTTGGATATTGGCAGCCAAGAGACCCAGTACTTC. Amino acid sequence: CASSLDIGSQETQYF. The variable domain in full, completed from reference TRBV5-1 and TRBJ2-5, reads KAGVTQTPRYLIKTRGQQVTLSCSPISGHRSVSWYQQTPGQGLQFLFEYFSETQRNKGNFPGRFSGRQFSNSRSEMNVSTLELGDSALYLCASSLDIGSQETQYFGPGTRLLVL.

V usage is TRBV4-1 and J usage is TRBJ1-4, with D uncertain. This CDR3 region has 17 residues. Trimming took off 0 bases at V and 0 bases at J, with 11 bases between the two ends. Germline assignment: CDR1 MGHRA and CDR2 YSYEKL. CDR3 loop: CASSQDPRRSTNEKLFF. DNA of the CDR3: TGCGCCAGCAGCCAAGATCCACGGAGGTCAACTAATGAAAAACTGTTTTTT.

The J gene is TRBJ2-7, the V gene TRBV14, with 9 positions matching TRBD1. V was pared by 1 base and J by 1 base, with 8 bases of the junction left unmatched. Per germline, CDR1 SGHDN and CDR2 FVKESK. There are 17 residues in the CDR3. CDR3 nucleotides: TGTGCCAGCAGCCAAGTCCTGGGACAGGGAAGATCCTACGAGCAGTACTTC. It encodes CASSQVLGQGRSYEQYF. The variable domain in full, with the rest retrieved from reference TRBV14 and TRBJ2-7, is EAGVTQFPSHSVIEKGQTVTLRCDPISGHDNLYWYRRVMGKEIKFLLHFVKESKQDESGMPNNRFLAERTGGTYSTLKVQPAELEDSGVYFCASSQVLGQGRSYEQYFGPGTRLTVT.

The rearrangement joins TRBV5-4 to TRBJ2-2, with no clear D. The V end lost 2 bases, the J end lost 6 bases, and 8 bases lay between the germline ends. Germline-derived CDR1 and CDR2 are SGHNT and YYREEE (reference sequence). This CDR3 region has 13 residues. The CDR3 nucleotides read TGTGCCAGCAGCTTTGACCGCTCCGGGGAGCTGTTTTTT. This translates into CASSFDRSGELFF.

The chain links TRBV7-9 to TRBJ1-2; 7 bases line up with TRBD1. Unmatched junction bases numbered 5, after V lost 2 bases and J lost 8 bases. The CDR3 contains 13 residues. CDR1 is SEHNR and CDR2 is FQNEAQ in the germline V gene (reference sequence). In DNA form, the CDR3 reads TGTGCCAGCAGCTTAACCCAGGGGGACGGCTACACCTTC. This translates into CASSLTQGDGYTF.

In regard to this clone: A read error may account for a junction end that differs from germline. V and J are TRBV28 and TRBJ2-7, with no clear D. Germline-derived CDR1 and CDR2 are MDHEN and SYDVKM. This CDR3 has 11 amino acids. CDR3 amino acids: CASSLGWQYHF. The CDR3 DNA is TGTGCCAGCAGTTTAGGTTGGCAGTACCACTTC.

The chain carries TRBV29-1 and TRBJ2-1, with 12 nucleotides matching TRBD2. V lost 0 bases to trimming and J lost 9 bases; unmatched junction nucleotides: 3. Germline CDR1 SQVTM, CDR2 ANQGSEA. This CDR3 has 14 amino acids. The CDR3 bases are TGCAGCGTTGAAGAGACTAGCGGGGGAGTTGAGCAGTTCTTC. It encodes CSVEETSGGVEQFF.

The chain recombines TRBV5-6 with TRBJ2-5; 15 bases are a match to TRBD2. Germline CDR1 is SGHDT and CDR2 is YYEEEE. The CDR3 extends over 18 amino acids. The V and J ends lost 2 bases and 5 bases, in that order; junction bases with no gene match: 10. The CDR3 DNA is TGTGCCAGCAGCTTTGCTTCCCCGGGACTAGCGGGGGGTGAGACCCAGTACTTC. This codes for CASSFASPGLAGGETQYF.

V usage is TRBV7-9 and J usage is TRBJ1-4; D unclear. Germline V gene data show CDR1 as SEHNR and CDR2 as FQNEAQ (reference sequence). V dropped 3 bases and J dropped 7 bases, with 3 bases sitting between them. The CDR3 is 11 amino acids. The CDR3 region has the DNA TGTGCCAGCAGCTTTAGTGAAAAACTGTTTTTT. It specifies CASSFSEKLFF.